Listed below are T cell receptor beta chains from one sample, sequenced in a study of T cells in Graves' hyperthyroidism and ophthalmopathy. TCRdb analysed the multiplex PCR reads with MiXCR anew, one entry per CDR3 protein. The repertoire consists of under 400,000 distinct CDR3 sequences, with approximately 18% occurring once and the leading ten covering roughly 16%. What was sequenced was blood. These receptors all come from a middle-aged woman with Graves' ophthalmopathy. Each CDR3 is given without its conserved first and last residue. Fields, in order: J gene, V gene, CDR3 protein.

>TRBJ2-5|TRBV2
ASSGSRTSGSETQY
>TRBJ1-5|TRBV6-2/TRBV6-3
ASRDRENQPQH
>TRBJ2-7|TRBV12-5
ASGLVRLY
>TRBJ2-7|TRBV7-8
ASSHPPLEQY
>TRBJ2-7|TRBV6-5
ASSYSLREGVYEQY
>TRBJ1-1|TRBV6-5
ASRKLRGNTEAF
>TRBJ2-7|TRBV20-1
SAHPGQATYEQY
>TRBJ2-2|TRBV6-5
ASSYWQGENTGELF
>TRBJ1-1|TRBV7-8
ASSSTENSKAF
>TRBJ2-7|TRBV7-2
ASSLASGSNEQY
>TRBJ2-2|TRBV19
ASSIPSGDTGELF
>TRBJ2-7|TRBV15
ATRSAGTREQY
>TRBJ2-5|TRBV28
ASSPYPSPRGETQY
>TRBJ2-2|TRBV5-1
ASSSRPQGGTGELF
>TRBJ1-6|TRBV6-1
ASIDGTGGSPLH
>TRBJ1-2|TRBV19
ASSGDRGLRTNYGYT
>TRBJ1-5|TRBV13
ASSLDRGRGQPQH
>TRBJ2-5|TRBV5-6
ASSTWAGLSAWTQY
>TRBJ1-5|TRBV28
ASTTVRESGNQPQH
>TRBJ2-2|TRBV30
ASASGTSTGELF
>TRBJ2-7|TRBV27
ASSPGTGSPYEQY
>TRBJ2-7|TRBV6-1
ASSDVSLGEQY
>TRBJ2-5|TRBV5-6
ASSLVRGVAKETQY
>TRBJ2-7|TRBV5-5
ASSLSLAGGSGHEQY
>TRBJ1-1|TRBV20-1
SAWGTGNTEAF
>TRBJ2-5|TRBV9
ASSGLYAETQY
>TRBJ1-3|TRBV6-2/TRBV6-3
ASSPGTADTIS
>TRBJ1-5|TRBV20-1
SAGTGGVQPQH
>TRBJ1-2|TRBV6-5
ASSYIVGTFYGYT
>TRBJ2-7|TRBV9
ASSPGASLLVAEQY
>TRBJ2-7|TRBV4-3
ASSQDPGTSRYEQY
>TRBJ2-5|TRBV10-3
AISEVGGPETQY
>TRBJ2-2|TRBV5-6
ASSSLAGGHTGELF
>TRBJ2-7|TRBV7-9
ASSRTGGESYEQY
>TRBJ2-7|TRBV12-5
ASGFTPDDRLGLFGDYEQY
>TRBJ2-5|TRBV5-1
ASSPSWDGKAETQY
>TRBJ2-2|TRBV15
ATSRDYSGGGELF
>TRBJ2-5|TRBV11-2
ASSLGSETQY
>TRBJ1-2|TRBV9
ASSVDTGRGYT
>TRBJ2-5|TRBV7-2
ASSLYMGVETQY
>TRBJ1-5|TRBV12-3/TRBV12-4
ASSQTLGRVGQPQH
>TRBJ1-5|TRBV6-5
ASTKEDSNQPQH
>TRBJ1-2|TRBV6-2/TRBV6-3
ASSSPQGYGYT
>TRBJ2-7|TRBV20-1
SATGQNDEQY
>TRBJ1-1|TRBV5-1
ASSLEPRNTEAF
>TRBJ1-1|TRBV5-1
ASSFWTGPMNTEAF
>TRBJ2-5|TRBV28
ASVNGGEETQY
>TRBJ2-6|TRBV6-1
ASSEDSTREYSGANVLT
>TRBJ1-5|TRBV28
ASSTSGQQVNQPQH
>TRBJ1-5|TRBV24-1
ATSDSVGVQPQH
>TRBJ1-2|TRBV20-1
SVQGAHGYT
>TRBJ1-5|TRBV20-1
SASAGSNQPQH
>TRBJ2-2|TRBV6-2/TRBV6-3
ASRTGEVELF
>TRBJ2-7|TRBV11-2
ASSQPSTGVAAYEQY
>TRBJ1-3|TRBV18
ASATGASGNTIY
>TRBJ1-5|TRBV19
ASKSIRYSNQPQH
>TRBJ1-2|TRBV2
ASRASPGLYGYT
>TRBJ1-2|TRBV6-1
ASSEVGHYGHT
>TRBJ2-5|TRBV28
ASSGGSRKTQY